Described below is a single T cell receptor (beta chain) sequence and its context. The specificity of this receptor is unknown. Nothing much larger sits one base from this clone, and base qualities are not available. The receptor library was made with the immunoSEQ multiplex PCR assay. For the multiplex PCR, a mixture combining 60 forward primers for TCR Vbeta segments and 13 reverse primers for TCR Jbeta segments was used. The CDR3 region of rearranged TCR beta genes was amplified from genomic DNA with a multiplex PCR assay. Amplified TCR beta libraries were sequenced as 87-base-pair reads on the Illumina HiSeq System. Turning to the authors' computational methods: In a later analysis, about 80 million unique TCR beta chains were counted across the approximately 670 repertoires, and roughly 11 million of these chains were shared by at least two donors. To remove PCR and sequencing errors, raw reads were error-corrected and collapsed into unique sequences using a nearest-neighbor algorithm that merged closely related sequences. Alignment of CDR3 sequences to IMGT reference sequences was used to assign V, D and J gene segments. For a sequence to be retained, a match of at least six nucleotides was required to both a V gene segment and a J gene segment. A rearrangement counted as productive if the CDR3 had no stop codons and remained in frame with V and J, and every other rearrangement counted as non-productive. Following IMGT convention, CDR3 was defined as the stretch from the second conserved V-encoded cysteine up to the conserved J-encoded phenylalanine. The earlier analysis of some 540 of the donors excluded any sequence lacking an unambiguous match to a single V gene segment. In an earlier analysis of around 590 of the donors, a V segment was called functional when productive rearrangements were above 56.7%, and segregating when the standard deviation between donors exceeded 5%. A statistical classification framework was built for diagnosing cytomegalovirus status from the catalog of TCR beta chain sequences. V and J gene assignment, in a later analysis, came from comparing TCR nucleotide sequences with IMGT/GENE-DB human TR gene sequences. A later analysis assigned CDR3 sequences and most-parsimonious VDJ recombination scenarios with the TCRdist pipeline. In a later analysis, each TCR beta chain was defined by its CDR3 amino acid sequence together with its V-gene family, and reads lacking a unique V-gene family were excluded. As a way to deal with suspected cross-contamination and a sequencing artifact, a later analysis dropped 450 to 600 nucleotide sequences that were highly shared and had low generation probability. A later analysis calculated a clonal expansion index for each public chain from normalized within-repertoire ranks of inferred template counts. Generation probabilities in a later analysis came from a VDJ recombination model fitted to out-of-frame rearrangements, and those results were checked against IGoR. In a later analysis, hypergeometric tests were used to score TCR-TCR, TCR-HLA and TCR-CMV co-occurrence, with a repertoire-size bias correction applied to TCR pairs. False discovery rates were estimated in a later analysis by permuting HLA or CMV assignments 20 times. In a later analysis, co-occurring TCRs were grouped using DBSCAN, with TCRdist sequence similarity added in when clustering inside HLA-allele-positive subsets. Repertoires with fewer than 30,000 or more than 120,000 public chains, plus five repertoires with anomalous nucleotide sharing, were excluded from co-occurrence clustering. TCRdb re-hosts the immuneACCESS table, in-frame sequences only. Its copies lack some clones; in the studies checked, an unresolved V gene accounts for under half of them, and the cause for the rest is not known. From that table come the V and J calls and clone size; the DNA was used to work out D and trimming. The sample table records tens of thousands of clones; roughly 78% of these occur just once. Jointly, the top ten make up around 4.4% of the sample.

The sample belongs to a study of cytomegalovirus exposure and HLA in healthy donors (dated by TCRdb to the late 2010s). Looking at the study overall: According to an earlier analysis of 450 to 650 of the donors, about 179 million T cells yielded approximately 120 million unique TCR beta sequences and around 280 Gb of sequence data. Roughly 310 gigabases of sequencing data and 80 million or so unique TCR sequences were included in an early release covering roughly 700 HLA-typed donors. Of the 300 to 400 genotyped donors, over 70% fell in the genetic ancestry cluster associated with self-reported Caucasian donors. The study aimed to test whether cataloging public T cell receptors could reveal signatures of past pathogen exposure. The study profiled the T cell repertoires of under 700 subjects by immunosequencing and related them to cytomegalovirus serostatus. A separate validation cohort of 100 to 150 different subjects was used in addition to the 666-subject first cohort. High-throughput TCR immunosequencing, statistical association of individual TCRs with disease status, and machine learning were combined to predict cytomegalovirus infection status. A later analysis re-examined previously published TCR beta repertoires from just over 650 donors and added high-resolution HLA genotyping to investigate patterns of TCR occurrence. Rather than drawing on any new phenotypic data, the later analysis identified candidate immune exposures from TCR beta sequences and the way those sequences occurred across donors. An earlier analysis of around 580 of the donors used high-throughput TCR beta sequencing to judge whether each TCR beta V gene segment behaved as functional or pseudogenic. Alongside the repertoire data, information on donor age, sex, ethnicity and CMV serostatus was compiled. A later genetic analysis used genome-wide SNP genotypes for 398 of the 666 donors, treating that subset as a discovery cohort. Every repertoire in the discovery cohort had been generated on one and the same sequencing platform. HLA typing included class I and class II loci at four-digit resolution. Typing coverage differed by locus: A, B, C, DRB1 and DQB1 were typed in about 620-640 donors, DQA1 in roughly 500, DPA1 in approximately 600, and DPB1 in just under 480. Roughly five DR-DQ haplotypes were handled as single units for association and clustering because linkage in the cohort was strong. On average, roughly 200,000 unique TCR beta nucleotide sequences were sequenced per donor among about 400 genotyped donors of the cohort, with 15% to 20% of those sequences being non-productive.

Results and caveats for the whole study, not just this receptor: In a later analysis, HLA-associated TCR beta chains showed more clonal expansion and lower generation probabilities than non-associated chains that were equally common. The classifier was reported to diagnose cytomegalovirus status with high specificity and sensitivity in both the original and validation cohorts. In a later analysis, TCR association rates were found to vary across HLA loci, with the most associated TCRs seen for DRB1 alleles and the fewest for HLA-C alleles. The sequencing pipeline was judged likely to have produced a cluster of highly shared sequence variants as a technical artifact. The 87-base-pair reads could not distinguish some IMGT-functional V segments, including TRBV6-2 and TRBV6-3, so those segments were excluded. Because HLA typing was unavailable for some donors at each locus, only the typed subset was used in association tests. Most TCR sequences were seen in very few donors, while some public TCRs were found in many individuals. When HLA alleles, especially DR and DQ, strongly co-occurred, TCR associations were difficult to assign to individual alleles. Because counts were too low, roughly 18 rarely observed V segments, including chromosome 9 orphons, were left out of the earlier analysis of 587 of the donors. In a later analysis, several top co-occurrence clusters were reported to appear linked to parvovirus B19, influenza, CMV and Epstein-Barr virus. A later genetic analysis reported fewer N-insertions in productive TCRs among donors in an Asian-associated ancestry cluster than the roughly 720-donor mean. The authors suggested that the approach could potentially be extended to other disease states and immunological phenotypes. In an earlier analysis of fewer than 700 of the donors, most TCR beta V segments appeared in productive rearrangements about 90% or about 30% of the time, broadly matching IMGT annotations. For the cohort, immune exposure information was limited to CMV serostatus. In this cohort, only TCR beta chains were sequenced, and detectable features were limited by the absence of alpha or paired-chain data. A further reported finding was that TCR beta sequences accurately predicted the HLA-A and HLA-B alleles for most subjects in the first cohort. Sequencing depth was assumed to be roughly uniform across donors in the presence/absence analyses, though that assumption may not hold. A few of the identified cytomegalovirus-associated TCR beta chains were confirmed in vitro to be specific for cytomegalovirus antigens. A total of 150 to 200 TCR beta chains were listed by the study as associated with cytomegalovirus. An association between a missense DCLRE1C variant and V-gene and J-gene trimming of TCR beta chains was found in a later genetic analysis and replicated in an independent cohort. Linkage disequilibrium might explain the correlated functional status among segregating V segments, but an unknown experimental factor could not be excluded. At a false discovery rate of 0.05, a later analysis linked under 20,000 TCR beta sequences to specific HLA alleles. A later analysis found that most CMV-associated TCR beta chains appeared HLA-restricted, with HLA associations seemingly driven largely by CMV exposure.

The junction shows trimming of 3 bases on V and 3 bases on J, and the gene matches do not reach 9 bases of it. The CDR3 starts with the cysteine, ends with the phenylalanine, and has 16 residues. CDR3 DNA only is kept here, 48 bases in frame from base 1. As encoded in the germline V gene (reference sequence), CDR1 is MNHEY while CDR2 is SMNVEV. In total, approximately 700 healthy bone marrow donors made up the cohort. At the time of sampling, every cohort member was nominally healthy, though immune exposures that went unrecorded were likely present. The donor was CMV seropositive and was included in the group of 250 to 300 seropositive cohort members. Every donor gave a peripheral blood sample, and the peripheral blood mononuclear cells from that sample were used for TCR beta sequencing. Genomic DNA was extracted from the blood cell samples with the Qiagen DNeasy Blood Extraction Kit.

This receptor chain uses TRBV27 and TRBJ2-5; TRBD2 aligns with 8 central bases. This sequence was found in a male donor in good health and CMV-seropositive. Source material: PBMCs. The sequenced DNA is TGTGCCAGCAGTTTCGGAAGCGGGAGTGTGGAAGAGACCCAGTACTTC. It translates to CASSFGSGSVEETQYF.